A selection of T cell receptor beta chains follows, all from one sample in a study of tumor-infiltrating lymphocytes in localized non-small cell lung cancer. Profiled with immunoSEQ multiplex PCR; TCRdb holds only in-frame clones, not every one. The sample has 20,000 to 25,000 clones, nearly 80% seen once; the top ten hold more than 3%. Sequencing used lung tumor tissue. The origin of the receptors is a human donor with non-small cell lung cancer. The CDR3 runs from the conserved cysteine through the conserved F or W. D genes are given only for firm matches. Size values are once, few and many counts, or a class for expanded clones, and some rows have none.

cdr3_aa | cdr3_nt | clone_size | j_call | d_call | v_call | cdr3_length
CASVQGARTEAFF | TGTGCCAGCGTCCAGGGGGCGCGAACTGAAGCTTTCTTT | - | TRBJ1-1 | TRBD1 | TRBV7-2 | 13
CASSQDSIGWGYNEQFF | TGCGCCAGCAGCCAAGATTCTATCGGATGGGGCTACAATGAGCAGTTCTTC | - | TRBJ2-1 | - | TRBV4-1 | 17
CATRDQEYQPQHF | TGTGCCACAAGGGATCAGGAGTATCAGCCCCAGCATTTT | - | TRBJ1-5 | - | TRBV19 | 13
CSANLAETQYF | TGCAGTGCCAACTTGGCGGAGACCCAGTACTTC | - | TRBJ2-5 | - | TRBV20-1 | 11
CASSQGQGGQPQHF | TGTGCCAGTAGTCAGGGACAGGGAGGTCAGCCCCAGCATTTT | - | TRBJ1-5 | TRBD1 | TRBV19 | 14
CASSQVTGFTGANVLTF | TGCGCCAGCAGCCAAGTAACAGGGTTTACTGGGGCCAACGTCCTGACTTTC | few | TRBJ2-6 | - | TRBV4-1 | 17
CASSRTFTSTDTQYF | TGTGCCAGCTCAAGGACATTTACTAGCACAGATACGCAGTATTTT | once | TRBJ2-3 | - | TRBV6-5 | 15
CASSDIAGAYGYTF | TGTGCCAGCAGTGACATCGCAGGGGCCTATGGCTACACCTTC | - | TRBJ1-2 | - | TRBV2 | 14
CASRGGRDEQYF | TGTGCCAGCAGGGGAGGACGGGACGAGCAGTACTTC | - | TRBJ2-7 | - | TRBV6-1 | 12
CASSLFIRGTTNEKLFF | TGTGCCAGCAGCTTATTTATCAGGGGTACAACTAATGAAAAACTGTTTTTT | - | TRBJ1-4 | - | TRBV7-2 | 17
CASSLVGDSPLHF | TGTGCCAGCAGCTTAGTGGGGGATTCACCCCTCCACTTT | - | TRBJ1-6 | - | TRBV7-9 | 13
CASSPEARIYEQYF | TGTGCCAGCAGTCCAGAGGCCCGCATCTACGAGCAGTACTTC | - | TRBJ2-7 | - | TRBV11-2 | 14
CASSIETGYGYTF | TGTGCCAGTAGTATCGAGACAGGCTATGGCTACACCTTC | - | TRBJ1-2 | - | TRBV19 | 13
CASSLVDYEQYF | TGTGCCAGCAGCTTAGTTGACTACGAGCAGTACTTC | - | TRBJ2-7 | - | TRBV7-9 | 12
CASSIQQGNNEQYF | TGTGCCAGCAGCATCCAACAGGGTAACAACGAGCAGTACTTC | - | TRBJ2-7 | - | TRBV7-9 | 14
CASSRGDEQFF | TGTGCCAGCAGCCGCGGGGATGAGCAGTTCTTC | - | TRBJ2-1 | - | TRBV9 | 11
CASSGRTGGKDGYTF | TGTGCCAGCAGTGGGAGGACAGGGGGCAAGGATGGCTACACCTTC | - | TRBJ1-2 | TRBD1 | TRBV6-1 | 15
CASRLSTGNTEAFF | TGTGCCAGCAGGCTTTCAACAGGGAACACTGAAGCTTTCTTT | - | TRBJ1-1 | - | TRBV2 | 14
CASSIRGGNTDTQYF | TGTGCCAGTAGTATACGGGGAGGCAACACAGATACGCAGTATTTT | - | TRBJ2-3 | - | TRBV19 | 15
CAWARQGKAFF | TGTGCCTGGGCTAGACAGGGAAAAGCTTTCTTT | - | TRBJ1-1 | TRBD1 | TRBV30 | 11
CASSPGLGVTQYF | TGTGCCAGCAGTCCGGGACTAGGGGTGACCCAGTACTTC | - | TRBJ2-5 | TRBD2 | TRBV6-5 | 13
CASTNSSPIYGYTF | TGCGCCAGCACCAACAGTTCCCCTATCTATGGCTACACCTTC | few | TRBJ1-2 | - | TRBV5-1 | 14
CASSPLRLDAAFF | TGTGCCAGCTCACCCCTCCGTTTGGACGCAGCTTTCTTT | - | TRBJ1-1 | - | TRBV18 | 13